Below, one T cell receptor beta chain is given with its context. Its specificity is unknown. The sample comes from a study of blood T cells in healthy people across ages. For the second PCR, which ran for about 7 to 11 cycles, a sample-barcoded 5' primer and a J-beta primer mix were used. TCRdb independently ran MiXCR on the 5' RACE reads; one entry per CDR3 protein. The profile shows 1.8 million or so distinct CDR3 sequences, about two fifths of them singletons. Germline CDR1 is SGDLS and CDR2 is YYNGEE. Trimming removed 2 bases from V and 0 bases from J, with 11 bases in between. The CDR3 has 16 residues. Notes on the study in general: Age brought a roughly linear fall in TCR beta diversity measured per million T cells. No conclusive comparison of naive versus antigen-experienced cells was possible with unsorted PBMCs.

The sample comprised blood. The rearrangement links TRBV9 to TRBJ2-2; no definite D call. The TCR originated in a human donor in good health. The CDR3 sequence is CASSVVDGANTGELFF. The DNA of the CDR3 is TGTGCCAGCAGCGTGGTGGACGGTGCGAACACCGGGGAGCTGTTTTTT. Looking up the rest from reference TRBV9 and TRBJ2-2 gives the full variable domain: DSGVTQTPKHLITATGQRVTLRCSPRSGDLSVYWYQQSLDQGLQFLIQYYNGEERAKGNILERFSAQQFPDLHSELNLSSLELGDSALYFCASSVVDGANTGELFFGEGSRLTVL.